Below are 2 T cell receptor beta chains sequenced from a single sample in a study of beta chain features in type 1 diabetes. Study-wide results and caveats: Shortening that was moderate but significant affected the TCRB CDR3s of Type 1 diabetes patients in all four CD4+ subsets.

These receptors are not linked to any known antigen. The investigators reverse transcribed all of the isolated RNA, so they sequenced expressed TCRB transcripts. Clones were read by immunoSEQ multiplex PCR, and TCRdb kept only the in-frame ones, dropping some. The sample carries about 170,000 clones, approximately 8.4% recorded once. Sequenced sample: central memory CD4+ T cells from blood. The origin of the receptors is a man between 18 and 29 years old with type 1 diabetes.

This clone occurred a few times. The chain combines TRBV7-2 with TRBJ2-5; no definite D call. Trimming took off 3 bases at V and 2 bases at J, with 7 bases between the two ends. CDR1 and CDR2 from the germline V gene are SGHTA and FQGNSA. The CDR3 covers 13 residues. CDR3 DNA sequence: TGTGCCAGCAGCTTGACTCTACAAGAGACCCAGTACTTC. This sequence encodes CASSLTLQETQYF.

This chain links TRBV4-2 with TRBJ1-5, with 7 nucleotides matching TRBD1. The CDR3 totals 15 residues. Germline CDR1 LGHNA, CDR2 YNFKEQ. V shed 6 bases and J 4 bases; nucleotides not matched to a gene: 9. CDR3 nucleotides: TGTGCCAGCAGACGTGACAGGGCCCTTAATCAGCCCCAGCATTTT. It yields the protein CASRRDRALNQPQHF.